Listed below are T cell receptor beta chains from one sample, sequenced in a study of response to subunit inactivated influenza vaccine. TCRdb reprocessed the RT-PCR reads via MiXCR and lists one record per CDR3 protein. The table records about 500,000 distinct CDR3 sequences, 15% to 20% of them present only once. Sequences were derived from CD4+ T cells sorted from PBMCs, sampled roughly 24 months after vaccination. The source of these receptors is a man aged 45 to 75 who received an inactivated influenza vaccine. Each CDR3 is given with its conserved first and last residue. A D gene is named only where the DNA matches it firmly. Clone size is given for some rows only: seen once, a few or many times, or a class if the clone is expanded.

CASSLTGGYDEQFF	TGTGCCAGCAGTTTGACAGGGGGTTATGATGAGCAGTTCTTC	TRBV28	TRBJ2-1	TRBD1	14	many
CASSLYPDTEAFF	TGTGCCAGCAGCTTATATCCTGACACTGAAGCTTTCTTT	TRBV7-2	TRBJ1-1	.	13	.
CASSLSRWGTGSTDTQYF	TGTGCCAGCAGTTTAAGCCGGTGGGGAACGGGGAGCACAGATACGCAGTATTTT	TRBV28	TRBJ2-3	.	18	.
CASSFGGSRYEQYF	TGTGCCAGCAGTTTTGGCGGGAGTCGGTACGAGCAGTACTTC	TRBV12-3/TRBV12-4	TRBJ2-7	TRBD2	14	.
CASSGAAQNQPQHF	TGTGCCAGCAGCGGGGCAGCCCAAAATCAGCCCCAGCATTTT	TRBV3-1	TRBJ1-5	.	14	.
CSANGLAGGSDEQYF	TGCAGTGCTAACGGACTAGCGGGAGGTTCTGACGAGCAGTACTTC	TRBV20-1	TRBJ2-7	TRBD2	15	.
CASSLGYGSYEQYF	TGTGCCAGCAGCTTAGGCTACGGTAGCTACGAGCAGTACTTC	TRBV11-2	TRBJ2-7	.	14	.
CATSRDPSGSYEQYF	TGTGCCACCAGCAGAGATCCTAGCGGGTCCTACGAGCAGTACTTC	TRBV15	TRBJ2-7	TRBD2	15	few
CASMGARGLMNTEAFF	TGTGCCAGCATGGGGGCGCGGGGGCTCATGAACACTGAAGCTTTCTTT	TRBV7-9	TRBJ1-1	.	16	few
CASSIGMTGRKFF	TGTGCCAGTAGTATAGGGATGACGGGCCGCAAGTTTTTT	TRBV19	TRBJ1-4	.	13	few
CASISTGRVLHQPQHF	TGTGCCAGCATCTCGACTGGCAGGGTCCTACATCAGCCCCAGCATTTT	TRBV11-2	TRBJ1-5	.	16	few
CASSQIVGGAGANVLTF	TGTGCCAGCAGCCAAATAGTAGGAGGCGCAGGGGCCAACGTCCTGACTTTC	TRBV14	TRBJ2-6	.	17	few
CASSSPGSTYNEQFF	TGTGCCAGCAGTTCCCCCGGGAGCACCTACAATGAGCAGTTCTTC	TRBV12-3/TRBV12-4	TRBJ2-1	.	15	.
CASSRSWGGQFQYF	TGTGCCAGCAGCCGAAGTTGGGGGGGTCAATTTCAGTATTTT	TRBV6-1	TRBJ2-3	TRBD2	14	few
CATTDTQYF	TGCGCCACCACAGATACGCAGTATTTT	TRBV5-1	TRBJ2-3	.	9	few
CSAKSNGGVNYEQYF	TGCAGTGCTAAGTCCAACGGCGGGGTAAACTACGAGCAGTACTTC	TRBV20-1	TRBJ2-7	.	15	few
CASSTQGAAGELFF	TGTGCCAGCAGCACACAGGGGGCTGCCGGGGAGCTGTTTTTT	TRBV7-9	TRBJ2-2	TRBD1	14	few
CATSNPQGHGYTF	TGTGCCACCTCCAACCCACAGGGCCACGGCTACACCTTC	TRBV24-1	TRBJ1-2	.	13	few
CSVGIGVEKLFF	TGCAGCGTTGGGATCGGGGTTGAAAAACTGTTTTTT	TRBV29-1	TRBJ1-4	.	12	once
CASSQDMGASTDTQYF	TGCGCCAGCAGCCAAGATATGGGGGCCAGCACAGATACGCAGTATTTT	TRBV4-3	TRBJ2-3	.	16	few
CASSQDLAYEQFF	TGTGCCAGCAGCCAAGATCTTGCATATGAGCAGTTCTTC	TRBV3-1	TRBJ2-1	.	13	.
CASRREIGETQYF	TGCGCCAGCAGGCGGGAGATCGGAGAGACCCAGTACTTC	TRBV5-1	TRBJ2-5	TRBD2	13	many
CASSHSGTALNYGYTF	TGTGCCAGCAGCCACTCAGGGACAGCTCTAAACTATGGCTACACCTTC	TRBV3-1	TRBJ1-2	TRBD1	16	few
CASSIAYGYTF	TGTGCCAGTAGTATTGCATATGGCTACACCTTC	TRBV19	TRBJ1-2	.	11	.
CASSWGTGRNTEAFF	TGCGCCAGCAGCTGGGGGACAGGGAGGAATACTGAAGCTTTCTTT	TRBV5-1	TRBJ1-1	TRBD1	15	.
CASSLRGAGTQYF	TGTGCCAGCAGTTTAAGGGGGGCGGGTACGCAGTATTTT	TRBV27	TRBJ2-3	.	13	many
CASSHRRLAAEQFF	TGCGCCAGCAGCCATAGAAGACTAGCAGCTGAGCAGTTCTTC	TRBV4-3	TRBJ2-1	TRBD2	14	few
CSARDFLTGELFF	TGCAGTGCTAGAGATTTCCTAACCGGGGAGCTGTTTTTT	TRBV20-1	TRBJ2-2	.	13	few
CSARVLTDTQYF	TGCAGTGCTAGAGTACTTACAGATACGCAGTATTTT	TRBV20-1	TRBJ2-3	.	12	few
CAIRDEVSYEQYF	TGTGCCATCCGAGACGAGGTCTCCTACGAGCAGTACTTC	TRBV10-3	TRBJ2-7	.	13	.
CASSTGQGNFGYTF	TGTGCCAGCAGTACCGGACAGGGTAACTTTGGCTACACCTTC	TRBV7-9	TRBJ1-2	TRBD1	14	.
CASSLDPGEETQYF	TGTGCCAGCAGCTTGGATCCGGGAGAGGAGACCCAGTACTTC	TRBV5-4	TRBJ2-5	.	14	many
CACTGKGTDTQYF	TGTGCCTGTACAGGGAAAGGCACAGATACGCAGTATTTT	TRBV30	TRBJ2-3	.	13	.
CASSALGRSGGEQFF	TGTGCCAGCAGCGCCCTAGGGCGTAGCGGCGGTGAGCAGTTCTTC	TRBV11-2	TRBJ2-1	.	15	few
CASSQAGGASTDTQYF	TGCGCCAGCAGCCAAGCAGGGGGCGCGAGCACAGATACGCAGTATTTT	TRBV4-3	TRBJ2-3	TRBD1	16	.
CASSSLAGANTGELFF	TGTGCCAGCAGCTCCCTAGCGGGGGCGAACACCGGGGAGCTGTTTTTT	TRBV7-8	TRBJ2-2	TRBD2	16	.
CASSRPLGRDLSHEQFF	TGCGCCAGCAGCAGACCCCTCGGAAGGGACCTATCCCATGAGCAGTTCTTC	TRBV5-1	TRBJ2-1	.	17	.
CASSLAAVNTEAFF	TGTGCCAGCAGTTTAGCGGCGGTGAACACTGAAGCTTTCTTT	TRBV27	TRBJ1-1	.	14	few
CATSRGPGTNSYEQYF	TGTGCCACCAGCAGAGGCCCCGGGACCAACTCCTACGAGCAGTACTTC	TRBV15	TRBJ2-7	.	16	few
CASSLEIADTQYF	TGCGCCAGCAGCTTAGAGATCGCAGATACGCAGTATTTT	TRBV5-1	TRBJ2-3	.	13	many
CASSTGGGVQYF	TGTGCCAGCAGTACCGGGGGAGGTGTGCAGTATTTT	TRBV6-1	TRBJ2-3	.	12	.
CSARASANEKLFF	TGCAGTGCTAGAGCTAGTGCTAATGAAAAACTGTTTTTT	TRBV20-1	TRBJ1-4	.	13	.
CASSPRQAPNDEQYF	TGTGCCAGCAGCCCACGACAGGCCCCAAACGACGAGCAGTACTTC	TRBV9	TRBJ2-7	.	15	.
CASSPALIGTGRTEAFF	TGTGCCAGCTCACCAGCTCTAATTGGGACAGGGCGCACTGAAGCTTTCTTT	TRBV18	TRBJ1-1	TRBD1	17	.
CASSRGRPTDTQYF	TGTGCCAGCAGTCGGGGCCGACCCACAGATACGCAGTATTTT	TRBV6-2/TRBV6-3	TRBJ2-3	.	14	.
CASSQTGAYGYTF	TGTGCCAGCAGCCAGACAGGGGCCTATGGCTACACCTTC	TRBV7-2	TRBJ1-2	TRBD1	13	few
CASSLVRRTGGVTEAFF	TGTGCCAGCAGCTTAGTTAGAAGAACAGGGGGCGTCACTGAAGCTTTCTTT	TRBV7-8	TRBJ1-1	TRBD1	17	once
CASSVRVAGELFF	TGTGCCAGCAGCGTGAGGGTTGCCGGGGAGCTGTTTTTT	TRBV9	TRBJ2-2	.	13	few
CASSLYGQGGVRGSNQPQHF	TGTGCCAGCAGCTTATACGGACAGGGCGGGGTGAGGGGGAGCAATCAGCCCCAGCATTTT	TRBV7-8	TRBJ1-5	TRBD1	20	.
CASSDRLAPNGETQYF	TGTGCCAGCAGTGACAGACTAGCGCCTAATGGAGAGACCCAGTACTTC	TRBV6-1	TRBJ2-5	TRBD2	16	few